The subject of this entry is one T cell receptor beta chain. The sample is drawn from a study of blood T cell repertoires in COVID-19. As for the study in general: In each case, the material was cDNA or gDNA derived from T cells, B-cell-depleted T cells, or PBMCs.

Across 20 to 25 US areas, participants ranged in age from about 18 to 90 years. Donors of Cohort 3 who recovered were those that had two negative PCRs, clearance, or symptom resolution. V shed 6 bases, J shed 0 bases, and the junction held 10 bases outside the gene matches. CDR1 and CDR2 (germline): MNHEY, SMNVEV (reference sequence). This CDR3 is built from 19 residues. Data came from immunoSEQ multiplex PCR; TCRdb stores just in-frame clones and leaves some out. The table records about 170,000 clones, about four fifths of them present only once. V usage is TRBV27 and J usage is TRBJ1-6; 11 bases align to TRBD1. Sequenced material: PBMCs or T cells enriched from blood (not recorded which). The sequence was collected from a man aged 50-60 years who had recovered from COVID-19. In nucleotides, the CDR3 is TGTGCCAGCAGCCGGACAGGGGGCCGGACGAGCTCCTATAATTCACCCCTCCACTTT. Its protein is CASSRTGGRTSSYNSPLHF.